The sequence of this TCR beta chain was determined in a study of patients and donors after allogeneic stem cell transplantation (dated by TCRdb to the early 2020s). Trimming removed 7 bases from V and 0 bases from J; the gene matches leave 7 bases unexplained. The CDR3 goes from the cysteine to the phenylalanine over 14 residues. The sequence is cut down to CDR3 DNA, 42 bases in frame from base 1. Looking up the germline V gene (reference sequence) yields CDR1 DFQATT and CDR2 SNEGSKA. Libraries were prepared through RT-PCR. TCRdb names NextSeq 550 as the instrument used. TCRdb's own reprocessing of the public reads used fastp at Q25 and MiXCR and kept productive beta chains. When rows share a CDR3 protein, they turn into one entry using the most common DNA and genes. The sample has roughly 180,000 distinct CDR3 sequences on record, approximately 41% of them singletons. The ten top clones hold 25% to 35% of the sample.

A note on this clonotype: Its antigen is unknown. One base away there is no much larger clone; base qualities are not given.

In this chain, TRBV20-1 is recombined with TRBJ1-1, with 8 bases aligning to TRBD1. The sample taken for sequencing was blood, either unsorted or a sorted T cell fraction (not recorded which). The sequence came from a human donor who was either an allogeneic HSCT recipient or a stem cell or donor lymphocyte infusion donor (not recorded which). It is not recorded whose cells these are; they may come from a transplant donor. The CDR3 has the sequence CSGARTGMNTEAFF. The sequenced DNA: TGCAGTGGGGCGCGGACAGGGATGAACACTGAAGCTTTCTTT.